The T cell receptor beta chain under discussion was sequenced for a study of PD-1 blockade in classical Hodgkin lymphoma. The assay was immunoSEQ multiplex PCR, and TCRdb's table has in-frame clones only and misses some. The sample lists approximately 44,000 clones, under 75% occurring once. Following autologous stem cell transplantation, relapse occurred in every patient, and exposure to brentuximab vedotin varied. As concerns this clone: Its specificity is unknown. The junction departs from the called germline gene at one end, perhaps through a read error. The sample contains more than one DNA sequence encoding this CDR3.

Findings and caveats of the study: Newly diagnosed patients were reported to exhibit reduced baseline TCR diversity relative to healthy donors. The diversity seen at baseline in complete responders resembled that of newly diagnosed patients.

The specimen comprised peripheral blood mononuclear cells (PBMCs), sampled at baseline. The sequence was obtained from a human donor with classical Hodgkin lymphoma.

DNA of the CDR3: TGCGCTAGCAGCACAGGGTTCTACGAGCAGTACTTC. Protein sequence: CASSTGFYEQYF. The chain has TRBV10-2 and TRBJ2-7; tentative D call: TRBD1 (6 bases). The CDR3 runs to 12 residues. CDR1 and CDR2 (germline): WSHSY, SAAADI.